The following is a T cell receptor beta chain sequence with its context. The table came from immunoSEQ multiplex PCR; TCRdb's copy has only in-frame clones and leaves some out. The sample has about 40,000 clones, 88% seen once. This entry is derived from a study of T cell changes during pregnancy in multiple sclerosis. The ends lost 3 bases at V and 6 bases at J; junction bases unmatched: 2. This CDR3 has 13 amino acids. Germline V gene sequence: CDR1 MNHNS, CDR2 SASEGT. This clonotype was obtained from a female donor in good health, enrolled as a control in a pregnancy study. The input for sequencing was peripheral blood, taken in the first trimester of pregnancy. The chain combines TRBV6-1 with TRBJ2-3; 8 bases map to TRBD2. The DNA of the CDR3 is TGTGCCAGCAGTGAGTCGGGGGGGGATACGCAGTATTTT. Encoded protein: CASSESGGDTQYF.